This T cell receptor (beta chain) was identified during a study of STAT5B mutations in CD4+ large granular lymphocyte leukemia. The CDR3 totals 14 residues. Germline V gene data show CDR1 as SGHRS and CDR2 as YFSETQ. V lost 6 bases to trimming and J lost 3 bases; unmatched junction nucleotides: 4. Generated by immunoSEQ multiplex PCR, the TCRdb table keeps only in-frame clones and is missing some. The table records some 45,000 clones, 86% of them present only once. The V call is TRBV5-1, the J call TRBJ2-1; TRBD2 agrees at 9 bases. This receptor was taken from a human donor in good health. The sequencing sample was made of CD4+ T cells from blood buffy coats. CDR3 in DNA: TGCGCCAGCACCCTAGCGGGGCACTACAATGAGCAGTTCTTC. Translated: CASTLAGHYNEQFF.